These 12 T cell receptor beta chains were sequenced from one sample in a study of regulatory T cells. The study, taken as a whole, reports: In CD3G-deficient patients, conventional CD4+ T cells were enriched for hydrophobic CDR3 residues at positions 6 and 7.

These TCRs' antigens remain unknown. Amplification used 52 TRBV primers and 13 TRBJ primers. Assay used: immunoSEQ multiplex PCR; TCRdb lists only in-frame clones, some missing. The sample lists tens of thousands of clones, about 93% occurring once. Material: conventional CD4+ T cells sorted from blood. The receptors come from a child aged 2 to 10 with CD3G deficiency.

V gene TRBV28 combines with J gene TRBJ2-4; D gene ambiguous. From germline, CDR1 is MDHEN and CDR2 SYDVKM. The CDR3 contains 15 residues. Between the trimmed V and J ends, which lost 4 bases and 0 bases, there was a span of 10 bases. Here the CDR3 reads CASSSQALAKNIQYF. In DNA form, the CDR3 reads TGTGCCAGCAGTTCACAAGCGCTAGCCAAAAACATTCAGTACTTC.

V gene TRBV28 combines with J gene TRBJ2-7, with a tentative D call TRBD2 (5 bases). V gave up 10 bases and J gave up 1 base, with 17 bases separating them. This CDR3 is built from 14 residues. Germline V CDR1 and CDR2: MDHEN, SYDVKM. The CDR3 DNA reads TGTGCCACCGAGAAACGGGGTATTTCCTACGAGCAGTACTTC. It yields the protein CATEKRGISYEQYF.

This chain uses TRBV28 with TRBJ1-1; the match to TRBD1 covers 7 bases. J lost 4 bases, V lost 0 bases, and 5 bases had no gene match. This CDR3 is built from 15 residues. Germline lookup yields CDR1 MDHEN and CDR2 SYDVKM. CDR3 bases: TGTGCCAGCAGTTTATGGGCAGGGGGGAGCACTGAAGCTTTCTTT. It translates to CASSLWAGGSTEAFF.

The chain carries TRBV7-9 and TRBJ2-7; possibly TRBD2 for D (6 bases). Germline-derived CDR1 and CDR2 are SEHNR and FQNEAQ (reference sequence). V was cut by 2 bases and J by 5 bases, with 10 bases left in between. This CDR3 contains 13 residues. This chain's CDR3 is CASSLNWGDEQYF. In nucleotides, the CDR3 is TGTGCCAGCAGCTTAAATTGGGGGGACGAGCAGTACTTC.

The CDR3 region has the DNA TGTGCCACCCCCGCCGGGACAGACTACAATGAGCAGTTCTTC. The encoded protein is CATPAGTDYNEQFF. This chain connects TRBV15 to TRBJ2-1, with 7 bases aligning to TRBD1. The J segment lost 3 bases and the V segment lost 8 bases, leaving 7 bases of the junction unmatched. Germline V gene data show CDR1 as LNHNV and CDR2 as YYDKDF (reference sequence). The CDR3 totals 14 residues.

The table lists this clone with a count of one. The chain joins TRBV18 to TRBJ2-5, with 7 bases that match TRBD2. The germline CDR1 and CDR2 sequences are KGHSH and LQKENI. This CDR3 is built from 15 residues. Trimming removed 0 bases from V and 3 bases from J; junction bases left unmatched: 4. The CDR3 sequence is CASSPPGSGKETQYF. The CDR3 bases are TGTGCCAGCTCACCACCGGGGAGCGGGAAAGAGACCCAGTACTTC.

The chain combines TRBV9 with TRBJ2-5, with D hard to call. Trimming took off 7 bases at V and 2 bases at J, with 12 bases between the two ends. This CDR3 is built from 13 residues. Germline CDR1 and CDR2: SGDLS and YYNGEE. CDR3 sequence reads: CASLYPEQETQYF. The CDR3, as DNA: TGTGCCAGCCTTTATCCAGAACAAGAGACCCAGTACTTC.

This chain's CDR3 is CASRGSGSQWEQFF. In DNA, the CDR3 is TGTGCCAGCAGAGGAAGCGGTAGCCAATGGGAGCAGTTCTTC. This chain uses TRBV6-1 with TRBJ2-1; maybe TRBD2 (5 bases). V shed 6 bases and J shed 10 bases, with 19 bases lying between them. The germline V gene encodes CDR1 MNHNS and CDR2 SASEGT. This CDR3 is built from 14 residues.

CDR3 loop: CASSLEGDTQYF. CDR3 sequence (DNA): TGCGCCAGCAGCCTCGAGGGGGATACGCAGTATTTT. This chain uses TRBV5-1 with TRBJ2-3; D possibly matches TRBD1 or TRBD2 (5 bases each). Germline CDR1 SGHRS, CDR2 YFSETQ. The V and J ends lost 4 bases and 6 bases respectively, with 9 bases between them. This CDR3 has 12 amino acids.

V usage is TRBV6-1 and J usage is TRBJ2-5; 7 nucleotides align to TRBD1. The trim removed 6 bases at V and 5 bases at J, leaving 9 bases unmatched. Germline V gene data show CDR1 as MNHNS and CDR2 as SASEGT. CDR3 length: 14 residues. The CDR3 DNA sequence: TGTGCCAGCAGAGCCGACAGGGTGAGGGAGACCCAGTACTTC. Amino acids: CASRADRVRETQYF.

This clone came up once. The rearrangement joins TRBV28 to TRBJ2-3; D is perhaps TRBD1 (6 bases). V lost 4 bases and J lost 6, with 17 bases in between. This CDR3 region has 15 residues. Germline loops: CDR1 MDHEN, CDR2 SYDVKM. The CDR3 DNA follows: TGTGCCAGCAGTTCAACCGGGACATACACGGATACGCAGTATTTT. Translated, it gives CASSSTGTYTDTQYF.

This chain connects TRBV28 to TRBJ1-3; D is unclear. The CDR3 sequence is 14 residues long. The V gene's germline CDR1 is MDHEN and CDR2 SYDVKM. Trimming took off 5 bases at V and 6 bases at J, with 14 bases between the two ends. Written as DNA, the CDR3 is TGTGCCAGCAGTAAGGGAGGGTTAGAAAACACCATATATTTT. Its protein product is CASSKGGLENTIYF.